These 29 T cell receptor beta chains were sequenced from one sample in a study of monozygotic twins with inflammatory bowel disease. TCRdb reprocessed the 5' RACE reads; each CDR3 protein has one entry and no DNA is given. The table gives about 160,000 distinct CDR3 sequences; the top ten clones make up 2% to 2.5% of it. Sequencing input: blood. The source of these receptors is a human donor with ulcerative colitis or Crohn's disease, or a healthy co-twin of an affected twin (not recorded which).

V gene TRBV29-1 combines with J gene TRBJ2-3; TCRdb calls TRBD2, which cannot be checked without DNA. The length of the CDR3 is 14 residues. The germline V gene has CDR1 SQVTM and CDR2 ANQGSEA. CDR3 region: CSVTTGTPTDTQYF.

The chain uses TRBV28 and TRBJ1-2. The length of the CDR3 is 14 residues. Germline assignment: CDR1 MDHEN and CDR2 SYDVKM. CDR3 loop: CASSSISPNYAYTF.

This chain uses TRBV5-4 with TRBJ2-4; TCRdb reports TRBD1, a call that lacks DNA to check it against. Germline CDR1 SGHNT, CDR2 YYREEE (reference sequence). The CDR3 sequence is 14 residues long. Here the CDR3 reads CASSPPAAKNIQYF.

CDR3 amino acids: CASSLGTDTGNTIYF. V gene TRBV7-2 combines with J gene TRBJ1-3; TCRdb designates TRBD1, a call that cannot be tested without DNA. The CDR3 extends over 15 amino acids. Germline CDR1 and CDR2: SGHTA and FQGNSA.

The rearrangement uses TRBV5-1 and TRBJ1-6. Germline V gene lookup returns CDR1 SGHRS and CDR2 YFSETQ. This CDR3 has 15 residues. The CDR3 is CASSLAGSYNSPLHF.

V usage is TRBV18 and J usage is TRBJ1-4; TCRdb's D call, TRBD1, is unchecked because there is no DNA. CDR3 length: 17 amino acids. In germline, CDR1 is KGHSH, CDR2 LQKENI. The chain's CDR3 is CASSPRPLTTGDEKLFF. Full variable domain (remainder filled in from reference TRBV18 and TRBJ1-4): NAGVMQNPRHLVRRRGQEARLRCSPMKGHSHVYWYRQLPEEGLKFMVYLQKENIIDESGMPKERFSAEFPKEGPSILRIQQVVRGDSAAYFCASSPRPLTTGDEKLFFGSGTQLSVL.

The chain combines TRBV5-1 with TRBJ1-2; TCRdb outputs TRBD1, but without DNA this stays unchecked. This CDR3 has 15 residues. Germline V gene lookup returns CDR1 SGHRS and CDR2 YFSETQ. The CDR3 is CASSETGSPGYGYTF.

This sequence joins TRBV5-6 and TRBJ2-5; the D call from TCRdb, TRBD1, cannot be confirmed without DNA. The CDR3 contains 16 residues. CDR1 and CDR2 from the germline V gene are SGHDT and YYEEEE. CDR3 amino acids: CASSSAGTGFQETQYF. Full variable domain (outside the CDR3, taken from reference TRBV5-6 and TRBJ2-5): DAGVTQSPTHLIKTRGQQVTLRCSPKSGHDTVSWYQQALGQGPQFIFQYYEEEERQRGNFPDRFSGHQFPNYSSELNVNALLLGDSALYLCASSSAGTGFQETQYFGPGTRLLVL.

The genes are TRBV4-2 and TRBJ1-2; TCRdb selects TRBD1, and the lack of DNA leaves this call unchecked. Germline assignment: CDR1 LGHNA and CDR2 YNFKEQ. This CDR3 region has 15 residues. The CDR3 protein is CASSQEMGQGYGYTF.

The gene calls are TRBV5-1 and TRBJ2-3; TCRdb's D gene call, TRBD2, goes unchecked for lack of DNA. Germline CDR1 SGHRS, CDR2 YFSETQ. The CDR3 contains 16 residues. The CDR3 sequence is CASSARTSGSADTQYF.

J is TRBJ2-7 and V is TRBV5-1; TCRdb gives TRBD1 as the D gene, but with no DNA this cannot be confirmed. CDR3 size: 15 residues. Looked up from germline, CDR1 is SGHRS and CDR2 is YFSETQ. The CDR3 is CASSLDRVLIYEQYF.

The chain is built from TRBV7-2 and TRBJ2-3; absent DNA, TCRdb's TRBD1 call cannot be checked. Looked up from germline, CDR1 is SGHTA and CDR2 is FQGNSA. This CDR3 is built from 12 residues. CDR3: CASSQTPATQYF.

The genes are TRBV12-3 or TRBV12-4 and TRBJ1-5. The CDR3 spans 15 residues. Here the CDR3 reads CASSYQRGGGQPQHF.

The chain recombines TRBV27 with TRBJ1-2; the TCRdb D gene call, TRBD1, has no DNA to confirm it. CDR3 length: 13 amino acids. CDR1 and CDR2 (germline): MNHEY, SMNVEV (reference sequence). This CDR3 reads CASSKTGNYGYTF.

The chain couples TRBV12-3 or TRBV12-4 to TRBJ1-5. This CDR3 has 15 amino acids. The CDR3 spells CASSSQEEGNQPQHF.

The chain recombines TRBV2 with TRBJ2-5; without DNA, the TCRdb call of TRBD2 cannot be checked. CDR1 and CDR2 (germline): SNHLY, FYNNEI. The CDR3 totals 15 residues. CDR3 sequence: CASSRLAGNRETQYF.

V and J are TRBV7-3 and TRBJ2-7; the TRBD1 assignment by TCRdb is unverifiable without DNA. Germline lookup yields CDR1 SGHTA and CDR2 FQGTGA. This CDR3 is built from 13 residues. CDR3 region: CASSSTTGDEQYF.

The chain is built from TRBV10-2 and TRBJ2-7; the D call of TRBD2 rests on TCRdb alone, since no DNA is present to check it. This CDR3 region has 15 residues. Looked up from germline, CDR1 is WSHSY and CDR2 is SAAADI. This CDR3 is CASRQTSGQDGEQYF.

The chain is built from TRBV4-3 and TRBJ1-2. Germline V gene data show CDR1 as LGHNA and CDR2 as YSLEER. The CDR3 is 15 residues long. CDR3 region: CASSQRPRSSYGYTF.

The rearrangement uses TRBV7-3 and TRBJ2-1; TCRdb returns TRBD2, unconfirmable since there is no DNA. The CDR3 has 16 residues. The germline CDR1 and CDR2 sequences are SGHTA and FQGTGA. CDR3 protein: CASSLMGSSGYNEQFF.

The chain combines TRBV5-1 with TRBJ2-7; TCRdb's D call of TRBD1 is untestable without DNA. CDR3 length equals 14 residues. Germline V gene data show CDR1 as SGHRS and CDR2 as YFSETQ. This CDR3 reads CASSLDPGGYEQYF.

The chain recombines TRBV29-1 with TRBJ2-7; as DNA is missing, the TRBD1 call by TCRdb cannot be tested. The germline V gene encodes CDR1 SQVTM and CDR2 ANQGSEA. CDR3 size: 14 residues. The CDR3 reads CSVPTGPTVGEQYF.

The rearrangement joins TRBV7-2 to TRBJ2-1. Germline V gives CDR1 SGHTA, CDR2 FQGNSA. The CDR3 extends over 13 amino acids. The CDR3 is CASTNSGMGEQFF.

The chain links TRBV11-1 to TRBJ2-1; TCRdb designates TRBD2, a call that cannot be tested without DNA. Germline V gene data show CDR1 as SGHAT and CDR2 as FQDESV (reference sequence). CDR3 size: 19 residues. The CDR3 loop reads CASRPREAGTSGLYNEQFF. Complete variable domain (other parts from reference TRBV11-1 and TRBJ2-1): EAEVAQSPRYKITEKSQAVAFWCDPISGHATLYWYRQILGQGPELLVQFQDESVVDDSQLPKDRFSAERLKGVDSTLKIQPAELGDSAMYLCASRPREAGTSGLYNEQFFGPGTRLTVL.

This chain links TRBV7-9 with TRBJ1-2; there is no DNA to check the TCRdb D call of TRBD1. The CDR3 loop spans 17 amino acids. In germline, CDR1 is SEHNR, CDR2 FQNEAQ (reference sequence). CDR3 sequence reads: CASSLGWGTPSNYGYTF.

The chain recombines TRBV7-9 with TRBJ2-7; checking the TCRdb D call of TRBD2 is not possible without DNA. The CDR3 has 14 amino acids. Germline V gene sequence: CDR1 SEHNR, CDR2 FQNEAQ (reference sequence). CDR3 protein: CASSLLREGYEQYF.

The chain combines TRBV5-6 with TRBJ2-7; the D call of TRBD2 rests on TCRdb alone, since no DNA is present to check it. CDR3 length: 13 amino acids. Germline V gives CDR1 SGHDT, CDR2 YYEEEE. CDR3 amino acids: CASSLSGTSEQYF.

The gene calls are TRBV11-2 and TRBJ2-1; there is no DNA to check the TCRdb D call of TRBD2. This CDR3 has 14 residues. Germline V gene data show CDR1 as SGHAT and CDR2 as FQNNGV. The CDR3 sequence: CASIRLAGGNEQFF.

The CDR3 loop is CASKAGGYTGELFF. This chain uses TRBV6-2 or TRBV6-3 with TRBJ2-2; the D call of TRBD1 rests on TCRdb alone, since no DNA is present to check it. The CDR3 contains 14 residues. Germline-derived CDR1 and CDR2 are MNHEY and SVGEGT.